The 27 T cell receptor beta chains reported below all come from one sample, sequenced in a study of cytomegalovirus exposure and HLA in healthy donors. The PCR used 60 Vbeta and 13 Jbeta primers. Sequenced by immunoSEQ multiplex PCR; TCRdb stores in-frame clones only, minus some. The data show some 130,000 clones, with under 85% seen just once and less than 4% held by the top ten. The sequencing sample was made of PBMCs. The source of these receptors is a man aged 30-40 years in good health and CMV-seronegative.

CDR3 in DNA: TGTGCCAGCAGTGAATCGACAGGCTACGAGCAGTACTTC. It specifies CASSESTGYEQYF. The genes are TRBV6-1 and TRBJ2-7; a possible D gene is TRBD1 (6 bases). The germline V gene has CDR1 MNHNS and CDR2 SASEGT. This CDR3 contains 13 residues. Between the trimmed V and J ends, which lost 2 bases and 3 bases, there was a span of 8 bases.

V gene TRBV9 combines with J gene TRBJ2-1; the match to TRBD2 covers 12 bases. Germline CDR1 and CDR2: SGDLS and YYNGEE. This CDR3 is 18 amino acids long. Trimming removed 3 bases from V and 0 bases from J; junction bases left unmatched: 7. The CDR3 DNA sequence: TGTGCCAGCAGCGACGGACTAGCGGGGTGGGACTCCTACAATGAGCAGTTCTTC. This gives the protein CASSDGLAGWDSYNEQFF. The entire variable domain, with the rest obtained from reference TRBV9 and TRBJ2-1, is as follows: DSGVTQTPKHLITATGQRVTLRCSPRSGDLSVYWYQQSLDQGLQFLIQYYNGEERAKGNILERFSAQQFPDLHSELNLSSLELGDSALYFCASSDGLAGWDSYNEQFFGPGTRLTVL.

The chain is built from TRBV7-9 and TRBJ2-7; D gene ambiguous. There are 13 residues in the CDR3. Between the trimmed V and J ends, which lost 5 bases and 0 bases, there was a span of 8 bases. Germline V gene sequence: CDR1 SEHNR, CDR2 FQNEAQ (reference sequence). The CDR3 region is CASSPPSSYEQYF. The DNA of the CDR3 is TGTGCCAGCAGCCCCCCTAGCTCCTACGAGCAGTACTTC.

The V call is TRBV27, the J call TRBJ2-3, with 14 bases identical to TRBD2. The CDR3 has 16 amino acids. V lost 3 bases to trimming and J lost 5 bases; unmatched junction nucleotides: 4. CDR1 is MNHEY and CDR2 is SMNVEV in the germline V gene (reference sequence). CDR3 sequence (DNA): TGTGCCAGCAGTTTCCTCGGGACTAGCGGGGGAGATACGCAGTATTTT. Amino acid sequence: CASSFLGTSGGDTQYF.

V and J are TRBV7-6 and TRBJ1-1; 11 nucleotides match TRBD1. Looked up from germline, CDR1 is SGHVS and CDR2 is FNYEAQ. V lost 2 bases, J lost 4 bases, and 12 bases stayed unmatched. This CDR3 has 18 amino acids. The CDR3 DNA follows: TGTGCCAGCAGCTTAAAAGTCGAAGGACAGGGGGCAGGCACTGAAGCTTTCTTT. It specifies CASSLKVEGQGAGTEAFF.

By sample fraction, this clone is medium-sized. J is TRBJ2-2 and V is TRBV4-2; 14 positions match TRBD2. From germline, CDR1 is LGHNA and CDR2 YNFKEQ. V was pared by 6 bases and J by 6 bases, with 6 bases of the junction left unmatched. The CDR3 covers 16 residues. The CDR3 region is CASSPGTSGSAGELFF. CDR3 DNA: TGTGCCAGCAGTCCCGGGACTAGCGGGAGTGCCGGGGAGCTGTTTTTT.

The chain uses TRBV6-1 and TRBJ1-5; the D gene is possibly TRBD1 (5 bases). V was clipped by 7 bases and J by 6 bases, with 16 bases between them. Germline CDR1 and CDR2: MNHNS and SASEGT. This CDR3 has 14 residues. The CDR3 nucleotides read TGTGCCAGCACCGGGGGTCTTCAGGCTCAGCCCCAGCATTTT. Translation: CASTGGLQAQPQHF.

The V gene is TRBV6-1, the J gene TRBJ1-1; D ambiguous. The CDR3 is made up of 14 amino acids. Germline V CDR1 and CDR2: MNHNS, SASEGT. With 2 bases removed from V and 1 base from J, the gap between germline ends came to 8 bases. The CDR3 is CASSESGRNTEAFF. The DNA for the CDR3 is TGTGCCAGCAGTGAATCTGGGCGGAACACTGAAGCTTTCTTT.

The count of this clone is one. The rearrangement joins TRBV4-1 to TRBJ2-1, with 11 positions matching TRBD2. Germline V gene sequence: CDR1 MGHRA, CDR2 YSYEKL. This CDR3 is 16 amino acids long. V gave up 3 bases and J gave up 5 bases; unmatched junction bases: 6. The CDR3 DNA reads as TGCGCCAGCAGCCATGTTCTAGCGGGGGGTCACAATGAGCAGTTCTTC. Encoded protein: CASSHVLAGGHNEQFF.

This clone was observed a handful of times. The CDR3 protein is CASSPGQANQPQHF. CDR3 bases: TGCGCCAGCAGCCCGGGACAGGCCAATCAGCCCCAGCATTTT. The chain has TRBV5-1 and TRBJ1-5, with TRBD1 matching over 8 bases. Germline V gene data show CDR1 as SGHRS and CDR2 as YFSETQ. Trimming cost V 4 bases and J 3 bases; bases outside gene matches: 3. This CDR3 is built from 14 residues.

The chain couples TRBV7-8 to TRBJ1-1; 9 nucleotides match TRBD1. The CDR3 spans 15 residues. V shed 5 bases and J 0 bases; nucleotides not matched to a gene: 4. Germline assignment: CDR1 SGHVS and CDR2 FQNEAQ. The CDR3 is CASSLTGGLNTEAFF. The CDR3 nucleotides read TGTGCCAGCAGCCTGACAGGGGGTCTGAACACTGAAGCTTTCTTT. Using reference TRBV7-8 and TRBJ1-1 for the parts outside the CDR3, the full variable domain is GAGVSQSPRYKVAKRGQDVALRCDPISGHVSLFWYQQALGQGPEFLTYFQNEAQLDKSGLPSDRFFAERPEGSVSTLKIQRTQQEDSAVYLCASSLTGGLNTEAFFGQGTRLTVV.

This clone was counted a few times. This chain joins TRBV6-5 and TRBJ1-2, with D perhaps TRBD1 (6 bases). The CDR3 has 14 residues. Germline values: CDR1 MNHEY, CDR2 SVGAGI. Trimming shortened V by 1 base and J by 3 bases, and 9 bases separated the two germline ends. The CDR3 DNA sequence: TGTGCCAGCAGTTACTGGGGGGGCGACTATGGCTACACCTTC. Translating it yields CASSYWGGDYGYTF.

V gene TRBV30 combines with J gene TRBJ2-5; D unresolved. There are 12 residues in the CDR3. Germline V gene sequence: CDR1 GTSNPN, CDR2 SVGIG (reference sequence). V was clipped by 2 bases and J by 10 bases, with 14 bases between them. In DNA, the CDR3 is TGTGCCTGGAGTACAGCCACCCCCTACCAGTACTTC. It yields the protein CAWSTATPYQYF.

This clone was observed a few times. The chain recombines TRBV6-1 with TRBJ2-1; 11 bases fit TRBD2. In germline, CDR1 is MNHNS, CDR2 SASEGT. V shed 7 bases, J shed 4 bases, and the junction held 3 bases outside the gene matches. The CDR3 is 14 residues long. The CDR3 loop reads CASTLAGGYNEQFF. CDR3 DNA sequence: TGTGCCAGCACGTTAGCGGGAGGGTACAATGAGCAGTTCTTC.

This clone has a single count. The rearrangement uses TRBV5-1 and TRBJ1-6, with D uncertain. With 4 bases removed from V and 9 bases from J, the gap between germline ends came to 11 bases. Germline values: CDR1 SGHRS, CDR2 YFSETQ. The CDR3 has 13 residues. CDR3: CASSDMSGSPLHF. For the CDR3, the DNA is TGCGCCAGCAGCGACATGAGCGGTTCACCCCTCCACTTT.

The V gene is TRBV7-8, the J gene TRBJ2-5; 8 nucleotides line up with TRBD1. With 0 bases clipped from V and 2 bases from J, the junction kept 8 bases outside the gene matches. The CDR3 runs 17 residues. Germline V gene data show CDR1 as SGHVS and CDR2 as FQNEAQ. The CDR3 DNA is TGTGCCAGCAGCTTAGCTGTTGGGGACAGGTATCAAGAGACCCAGTACTTC. Translation: CASSLAVGDRYQETQYF. Filled out from reference TRBV7-8 and TRBJ2-5, the complete variable domain reads GAGVSQSPRYKVAKRGQDVALRCDPISGHVSLFWYQQALGQGPEFLTYFQNEAQLDKSGLPSDRFFAERPEGSVSTLKIQRTQQEDSAVYLCASSLAVGDRYQETQYFGPGTRLLVL.

The V call is TRBV5-5, the J call TRBJ1-1, with D uncertain. The CDR3 has 11 residues. V lost 4 bases and J 2 bases, leaving 3 bases between the germline ends. Germline lookup yields CDR1 SGHKS and CDR2 YYEKEE (reference sequence). In DNA, the CDR3 is TGTGCCAGCAGCACTAACACTGAAGCTTTCTTT. Its translation: CASSTNTEAFF.

The genes are TRBV30 and TRBJ2-1; the D is unclear. Germline loops: CDR1 GTSNPN, CDR2 SVGIG (reference sequence). This CDR3 is 13 amino acids long. Trimming pared 3 bases from V and 12 bases from J, leaving 18 bases between. CDR3 DNA: TGTGCCTGGAGCGAGGCACCCGGTGGCGGGCAGTTCTTC. As protein: CAWSEAPGGGQFF.

In its sample, this clone was seen a few times. The chain joins TRBV5-4 to TRBJ2-2, with D perhaps TRBD2 (5 bases). The CDR3 consists of 12 residues. Germline V gives CDR1 SGHNT, CDR2 YYREEE (reference sequence). Trimming removed 4 bases from V and 5 bases from J, with 6 bases in between. Written as DNA, the CDR3 is TGTGCCAGCAGCCCGGGGACCGGGGAGCTGTTTTTT. Protein sequence: CASSPGTGELFF.

The chain has TRBV11-2 and TRBJ2-1, with 10 bases fitting TRBD2. Looked up from germline, CDR1 is SGHAT and CDR2 is FQNNGV. The V and J ends lost 2 bases and 6 bases, in that order; junction bases with no gene match: 7. There are 16 residues in the CDR3. CDR3 protein: CASSLRELAGANEQFF. CDR3 DNA: TGTGCCAGCAGCTTACGAGAGCTAGCGGGGGCCAATGAGCAGTTCTTC. The variable domain in full, completed from reference TRBV11-2 and TRBJ2-1, reads EAGVAQSPRYKIIEKRQSVAFWCNPISGHATLYWYQQILGQGPKLLIQFQNNGVVDDSQLPKDRFSAERLKGVDSTLKIQPAKLEDSAVYLCASSLRELAGANEQFFGPGTRLTVL.

This clone was seen more than once but under ten times. For the CDR3, the DNA is TGTGCCAGCAGTTTATCTAGCGGGGGGATGGATGAGCAGTTCTTC. Its translation: CASSLSSGGMDEQFF. This chain joins TRBV27 and TRBJ2-1; the match to TRBD2 covers 10 bases. The CDR3 consists of 15 residues. The V and J ends lost 0 bases and 8 bases, in that order; junction bases with no gene match: 4. Germline V gene data show CDR1 as MNHEY and CDR2 as SMNVEV (reference sequence).

V gene TRBV6-6 combines with J gene TRBJ1-2; 8 bases match TRBD1. The CDR3 is 13 residues long. The J segment lost 7 bases and the V segment lost 7 bases, leaving 8 bases of the junction unmatched. Germline-derived CDR1 and CDR2 are MNHNY and SVGAGI (reference sequence). CDR3 in DNA: TGTGCCAGCACGAGGCAGGGGGCGACTGGCTACACCTTC. Translating it yields CASTRQGATGYTF.

The V and J genes are TRBV30 and TRBJ2-5, with 7 bases aligning to TRBD2. Germline V lookup: CDR1 GTSNPN, CDR2 SVGIG (reference sequence). The trim removed 5 bases at V and 2 bases at J, leaving 8 bases unmatched. This CDR3 spans 14 amino acids. The DNA of the CDR3 is TGTGCCTGGGGTGGAGCGGGGCTACAAGAGACCCAGTACTTC. Its translation is CAWGGAGLQETQYF.

This chain connects TRBV6-5 to TRBJ2-1, with 12 nucleotides matching TRBD2. Unmatched junction bases numbered 8, after V lost 6 bases and J lost 8 bases. CDR1 and CDR2 (germline): MNHEY, SVGAGI. The CDR3 contains 15 residues. CDR3 sequence (DNA): TGTGCCAGCAGACAGCTAGCGGGGGGGCACGATGAGCAGTTCTTC. Amino acid sequence: CASRQLAGGHDEQFF.

This clone was observed once. The chain combines TRBV27 with TRBJ1-1; 9 nucleotides line up with TRBD1. The V and J ends lost 3 bases and 4 bases, in that order; junction bases with no gene match: 6. Germline assignment: CDR1 MNHEY and CDR2 SMNVEV (reference sequence). The CDR3 is made up of 15 amino acids. The CDR3 nucleotides are TGTGCCAGCAGTTTGGGGACAGGGATCTTCACTGAAGCTTTCTTT. Its protein product is CASSLGTGIFTEAFF.

The chain is built from TRBV4-3 and TRBJ2-1, with 12 bases aligning to TRBD2. The CDR3 is 16 residues long. J was trimmed by 5 bases and V by 3 bases; bases with no gene match: 5. The germline V gene has CDR1 LGHNA and CDR2 YSLEER. The CDR3 region has the DNA TGCGCCAGCAGCCACCGGACTAGCGGGAAAGACAATGAGCAGTTCTTC. It encodes CASSHRTSGKDNEQFF.

This clone was seen a handful of times. The chain is built from TRBV7-9 and TRBJ1-1, with a possible D match to TRBD1 (5 bases). The ends were cut back, 0 bases at V and 10 bases at J, with 12 bases in the middle. The germline V gene has CDR1 SEHNR and CDR2 FQNEAQ (reference sequence). CDR3 length: 13 amino acids. This chain's CDR3 is CASSLAQGRRAFF. The CDR3 DNA sequence: TGTGCCAGCAGCTTAGCGCAGGGAAGAAGAGCTTTCTTT.